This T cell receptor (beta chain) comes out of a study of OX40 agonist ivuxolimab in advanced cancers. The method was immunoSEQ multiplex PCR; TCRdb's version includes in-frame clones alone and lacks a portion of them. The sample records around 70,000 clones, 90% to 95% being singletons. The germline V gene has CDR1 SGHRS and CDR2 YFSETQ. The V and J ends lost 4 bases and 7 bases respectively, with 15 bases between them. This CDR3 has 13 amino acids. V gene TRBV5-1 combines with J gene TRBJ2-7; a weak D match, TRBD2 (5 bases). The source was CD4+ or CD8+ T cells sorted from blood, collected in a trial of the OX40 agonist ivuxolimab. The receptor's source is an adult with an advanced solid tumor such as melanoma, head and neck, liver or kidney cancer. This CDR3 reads CASSLAEWGEQYF. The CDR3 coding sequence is TGCGCCAGCAGCCTAGCTGAATGGGGTGAGCAGTACTTC.